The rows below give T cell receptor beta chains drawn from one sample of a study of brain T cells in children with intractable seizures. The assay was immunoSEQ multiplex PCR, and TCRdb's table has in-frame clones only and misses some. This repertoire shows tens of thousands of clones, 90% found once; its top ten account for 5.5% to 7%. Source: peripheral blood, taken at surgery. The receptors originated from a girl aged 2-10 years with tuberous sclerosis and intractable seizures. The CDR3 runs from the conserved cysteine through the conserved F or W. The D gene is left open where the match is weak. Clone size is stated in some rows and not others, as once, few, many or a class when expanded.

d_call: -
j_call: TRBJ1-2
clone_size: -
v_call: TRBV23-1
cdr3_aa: CASSQSIQANNYGYTF
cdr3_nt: TGCGCCAGCAGTCAATCGATTCAGGCAAATAACTATGGCTACACCTTC

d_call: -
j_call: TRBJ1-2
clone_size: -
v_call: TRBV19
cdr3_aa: CASSNARGLNYGYTF
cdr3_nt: TGTGCCAGTAGTAATGCCCGGGGTTTAAACTATGGCTACACCTTC

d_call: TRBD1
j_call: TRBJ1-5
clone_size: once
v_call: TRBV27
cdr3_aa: CASSQGGAGNQPQHF
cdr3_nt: TGTGCCAGTTCCCAGGGGGGGGCTGGCAATCAGCCCCAGCATTTT

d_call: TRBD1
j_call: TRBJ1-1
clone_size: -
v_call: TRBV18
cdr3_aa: CASSPGTGANTEAFF
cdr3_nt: TGTGCCAGCTCACCCGGGACAGGGGCAAACACTGAAGCTTTCTTT

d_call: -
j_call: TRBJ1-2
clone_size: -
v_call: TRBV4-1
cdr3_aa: CASSSRPLWGYTF
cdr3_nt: TGCGCCAGCAGCTCCCGGCCTTTGTGGGGCTACACCTTC

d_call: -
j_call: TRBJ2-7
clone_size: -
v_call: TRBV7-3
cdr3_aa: CASSSTPLTGQYF
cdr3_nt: TGTGCCAGCAGCTCAACCCCGCTCACGGGGCAGTACTTC

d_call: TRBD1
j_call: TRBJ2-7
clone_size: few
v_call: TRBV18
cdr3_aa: CASSLSGGSSYEQYF
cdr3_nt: TGTGCCAGCTCACTCTCAGGGGGATCCTCCTACGAGCAGTACTTC

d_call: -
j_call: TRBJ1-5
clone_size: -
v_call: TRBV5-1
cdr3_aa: CASSFGEGTHQPQHF
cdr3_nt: TGCGCCAGCAGCTTTGGGGAGGGGACGCATCAGCCCCAGCATTTT

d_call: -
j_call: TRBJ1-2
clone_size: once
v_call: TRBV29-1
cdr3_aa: CSALREGNYGYTF
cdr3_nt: TGCAGCGCATTGAGGGAGGGTAACTATGGCTACACCTTC

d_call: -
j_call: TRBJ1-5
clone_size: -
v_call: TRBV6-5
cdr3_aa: CASSRDVWQPQHF
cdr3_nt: TGTGCCAGCAGTCGGGACGTATGGCAGCCCCAGCATTTT

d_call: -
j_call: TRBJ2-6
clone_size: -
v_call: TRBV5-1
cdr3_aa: CASSLAGRLGSSGANVLTF
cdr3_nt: TGCGCCAGCAGCTTGGCCGGAAGACTCGGAAGCTCTGGGGCCAACGTCCTGACTTTC

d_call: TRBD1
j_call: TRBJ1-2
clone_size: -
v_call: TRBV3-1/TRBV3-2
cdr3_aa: CASSQESTRGLNYGYTF
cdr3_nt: TGTGCCAGCAGCCAAGAAAGTACCAGGGGGCTGAACTATGGCTACACCTTC

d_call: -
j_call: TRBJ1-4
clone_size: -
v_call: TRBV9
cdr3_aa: CASSVAGDRNEKLFF
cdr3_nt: TGTGCCAGCAGCGTAGCAGGAGACAGGAATGAAAAACTGTTTTTT

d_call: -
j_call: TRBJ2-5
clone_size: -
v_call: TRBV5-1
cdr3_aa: CASSFNPAQETQYF
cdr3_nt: TGCGCCAGCAGCTTTAACCCGGCTCAAGAGACCCAGTACTTC

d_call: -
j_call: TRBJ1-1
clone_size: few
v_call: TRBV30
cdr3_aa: CAWSVGNTEAFF
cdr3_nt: TGTGCCTGGAGTGTCGGGAACACTGAAGCTTTCTTT

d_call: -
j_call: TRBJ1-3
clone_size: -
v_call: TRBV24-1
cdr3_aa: CATSDYGGNTIYF
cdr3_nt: TGTGCCACCAGTGATTACGGCGGAAACACCATATATTTT

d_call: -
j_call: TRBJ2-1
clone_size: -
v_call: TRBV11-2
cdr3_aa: CASSLTGSSYNEQFF
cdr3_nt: TGTGCCAGCAGCTTGACGGGGAGCTCCTACAATGAGCAGTTCTTC

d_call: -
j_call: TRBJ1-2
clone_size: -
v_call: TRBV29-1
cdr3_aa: CSVLQGTIYGYTF
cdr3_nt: TGCAGCGTTCTGCAGGGGACTATCTATGGCTACACCTTC

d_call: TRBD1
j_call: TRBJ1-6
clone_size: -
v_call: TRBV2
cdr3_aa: CASSGLLDRVYSPLHF
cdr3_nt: TGTGCCAGCAGTGGGCTGCTGGACAGGGTTTACTCACCCCTCCACTTT

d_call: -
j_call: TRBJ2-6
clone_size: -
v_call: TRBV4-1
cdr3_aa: CASSPRHPNVLTF
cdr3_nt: TGCGCCAGCAGCCCTCGACATCCCAACGTCCTGACTTTC

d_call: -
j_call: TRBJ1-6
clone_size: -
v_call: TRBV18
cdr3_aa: CASSRRDWDSPLHF
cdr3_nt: TGTGCCAGCTCACGGCGGGACTGGGATTCACCCCTCCACTTT

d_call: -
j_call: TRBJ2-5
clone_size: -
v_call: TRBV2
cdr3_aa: CASSGKTQYF
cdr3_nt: TGTGCCAGCAGCGGAAAGACCCAGTACTTC

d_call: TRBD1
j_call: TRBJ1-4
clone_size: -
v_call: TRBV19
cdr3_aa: CASSSGTANEKLFF
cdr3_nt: TGTGCCAGTAGTTCCGGGACAGCTAATGAAAAACTGTTTTTT

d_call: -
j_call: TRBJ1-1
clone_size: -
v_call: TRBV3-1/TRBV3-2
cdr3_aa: CASSPGDVNTEAFF
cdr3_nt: TGTGCCAGCAGCCCCGGGGATGTGAACACTGAAGCTTTCTTT

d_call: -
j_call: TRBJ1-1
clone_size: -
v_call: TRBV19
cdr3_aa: CASINDGNTEAFF
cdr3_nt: TGTGCCAGTATCAACGACGGGAACACTGAAGCTTTCTTT

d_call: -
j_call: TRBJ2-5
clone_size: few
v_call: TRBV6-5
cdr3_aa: CASSYSARGGETQYF
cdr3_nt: TGTGCCAGCAGTTACTCAGCCAGGGGGGGGGAGACCCAGTACTTC

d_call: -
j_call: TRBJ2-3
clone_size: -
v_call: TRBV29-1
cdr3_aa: CSVLVRPGSSDTQYF
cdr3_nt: TGCAGCGTTTTAGTGCGGCCAGGGTCATCAGATACGCAGTATTTT

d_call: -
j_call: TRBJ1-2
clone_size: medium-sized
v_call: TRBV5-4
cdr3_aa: CASSPKAANYGYTF
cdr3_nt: TGTGCCAGCAGCCCTAAAGCTGCTAACTATGGCTACACCTTC

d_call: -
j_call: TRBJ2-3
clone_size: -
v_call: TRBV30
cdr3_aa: CAWSVTIRGDTQYF
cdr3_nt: TGTGCCTGGAGTGTAACTATCCGGGGAGATACGCAGTATTTT

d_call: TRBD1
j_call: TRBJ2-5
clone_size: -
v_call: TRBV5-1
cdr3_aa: CASRGTAQETQYF
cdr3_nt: TGCGCCAGCAGGGGGACAGCTCAAGAGACCCAGTACTTC

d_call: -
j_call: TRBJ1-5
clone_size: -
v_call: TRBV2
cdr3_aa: CASRNLQGYNQPQHF
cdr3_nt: TGTGCCAGCAGGAACCTACAGGGTTACAATCAGCCCCAGCATTTT

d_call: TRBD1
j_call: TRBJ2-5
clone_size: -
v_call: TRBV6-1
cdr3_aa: CASSETGVETQYF
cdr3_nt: TGTGCCAGCAGTGAAACAGGGGTAGAGACCCAGTACTTC

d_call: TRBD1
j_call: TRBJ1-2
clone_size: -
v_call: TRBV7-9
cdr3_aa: CASSFAGGRGYTF
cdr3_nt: TGTGCCAGCAGCTTCGCAGGGGGCCGGGGCTACACCTTC

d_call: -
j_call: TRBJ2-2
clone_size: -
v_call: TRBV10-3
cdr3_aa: CAISEISPSNTGELFF
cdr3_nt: TGTGCCATCAGTGAGATATCACCTTCGAACACCGGGGAGCTGTTTTTT

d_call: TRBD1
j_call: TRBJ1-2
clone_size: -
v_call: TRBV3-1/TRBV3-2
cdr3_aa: CASSRTTGIYGYTF
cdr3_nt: TGTGCCAGCAGCCGAACGACAGGGATCTATGGCTACACCTTC

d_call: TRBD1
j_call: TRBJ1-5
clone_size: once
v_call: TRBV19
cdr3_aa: CASSIGQGPSQPQHF
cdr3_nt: TGTGCCAGTAGTATCGGACAGGGGCCCTCTCAGCCCCAGCATTTT

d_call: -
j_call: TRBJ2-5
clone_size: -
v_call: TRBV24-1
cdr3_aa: CATSDARTRIWYQETQYF
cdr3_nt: TGTGCCACCAGTGACGCAAGAACACGGATCTGGTACCAAGAGACCCAGTACTTC

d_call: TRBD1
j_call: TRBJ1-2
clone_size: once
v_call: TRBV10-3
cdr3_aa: CAISSTGGGTYGYTF
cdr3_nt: TGTGCCATCAGTTCGACAGGGGGCGGAACCTATGGCTACACCTTC

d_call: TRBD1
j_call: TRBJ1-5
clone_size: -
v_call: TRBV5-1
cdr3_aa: CASSRGQGGNQPQHF
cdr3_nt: TGCGCCAGCAGCCGAGGACAGGGAGGGAATCAGCCCCAGCATTTT

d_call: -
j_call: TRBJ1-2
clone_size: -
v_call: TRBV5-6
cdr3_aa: CASSLGDRTNYGYTF
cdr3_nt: TGTGCCAGCAGCTTGGGGGACCGAACTAACTATGGCTACACCTTC

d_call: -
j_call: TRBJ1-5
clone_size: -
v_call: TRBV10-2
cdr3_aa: CASSESWGILKGNIGLSQPQHF
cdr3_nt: TGCGCCAGCAGTGAGTCGTGGGGTATTCTAAAGGGGAATATCGGACTCAGTCAGCCCCAGCATTTT

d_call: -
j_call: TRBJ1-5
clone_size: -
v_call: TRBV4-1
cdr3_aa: CASSQILGNQPQHF
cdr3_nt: TGCGCCAGCAGCCAAATTCTGGGCAATCAGCCCCAGCATTTT

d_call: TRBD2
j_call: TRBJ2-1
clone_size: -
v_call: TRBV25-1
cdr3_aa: CASSPWGGAYNEQFF
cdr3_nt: TGTGCCAGCAGCCCCTGGGGGGGGGCCTACAATGAGCAGTTCTTC

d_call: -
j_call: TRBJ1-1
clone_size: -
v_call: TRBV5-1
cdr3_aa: CASSLGWGTEALNTEAFF
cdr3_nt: TGCGCCAGCAGCTTGGGTTGGGGGACTGAGGCTCTTAACACTGAAGCTTTCTTT

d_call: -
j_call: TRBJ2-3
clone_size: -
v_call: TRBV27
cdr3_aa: CASSPQPLYTQYF
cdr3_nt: TGTGCCAGCAGTCCCCAGCCCTTGTATACGCAGTATTTT

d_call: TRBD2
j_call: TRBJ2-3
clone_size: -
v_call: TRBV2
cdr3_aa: CASSEDGGGWSTDTQYF
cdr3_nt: TGTGCCAGCAGTGAAGATGGGGGGGGTTGGAGCACAGATACGCAGTATTTT

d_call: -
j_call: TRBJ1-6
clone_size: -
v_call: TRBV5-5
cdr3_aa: CASSLEQGNSPLHF
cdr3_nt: TGTGCCAGCAGCTTGGAACAGGGAAATTCACCCCTCCACTTT

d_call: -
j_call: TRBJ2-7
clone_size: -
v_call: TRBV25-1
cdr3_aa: CASSFRDEQYF
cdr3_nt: TGTGCCAGCAGCTTCCGGGACGAGCAGTACTTC

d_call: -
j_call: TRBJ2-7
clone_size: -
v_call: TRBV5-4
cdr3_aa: CASSLDGGVGYEQYF
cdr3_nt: TGTGCCAGCAGCTTGGATGGCGGGGTAGGTTACGAGCAGTACTTC

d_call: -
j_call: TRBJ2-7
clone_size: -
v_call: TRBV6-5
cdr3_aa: CASSYDGQVYYEQYF
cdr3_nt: TGTGCCAGCAGTTACGACGGCCAGGTATACTACGAGCAGTACTTC

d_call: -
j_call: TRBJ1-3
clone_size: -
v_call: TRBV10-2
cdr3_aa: CASSEWASSGNTIYF
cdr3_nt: TGCGCCAGCAGTGAGTGGGCCTCCTCTGGAAACACCATATATTTT

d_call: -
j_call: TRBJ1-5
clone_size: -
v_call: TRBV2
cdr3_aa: CASSATGNSNQPQHF
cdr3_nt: TGTGCCAGCAGTGCAACAGGGAATAGCAATCAGCCCCAGCATTTT

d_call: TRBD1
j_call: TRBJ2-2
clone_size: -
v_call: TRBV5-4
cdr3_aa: CASSRDSHANTGELFF
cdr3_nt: TGTGCCAGCAGTCGGGACAGCCACGCGAACACCGGGGAGCTGTTTTTT

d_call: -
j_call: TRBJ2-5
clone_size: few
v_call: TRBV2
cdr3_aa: CASSLRRGMGETQYF
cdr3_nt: TGTGCCAGCAGTCTACGACGGGGAATGGGGGAGACCCAGTACTTC